The 15 T cell receptor beta chains presented below share a single source sample, sequenced in a study of blood T cell repertoires in COVID-19. TCRdb keeps only in-frame clones here, not all; method: immunoSEQ multiplex PCR. The repertoire consists of some 55,000 clones, with around 86% occurring once and the leading ten covering roughly 2%. The sample taken for sequencing was peripheral blood. The receptors here all came from a woman in her sixties or seventies with acute or convalescent COVID-19.

This clone is a singleton in its sample. The chain employs TRBV7-6 and TRBJ2-3, with D perhaps TRBD2 (6 bases). V was cut by 1 base and J by 4 bases, with 12 bases left in between. Per the germline V gene, CDR1 is SGHVS and CDR2 is FNYEAQ. CDR3 length: 15 residues. This CDR3 is CASSLDAGRADTQYF. CDR3 DNA sequence: TGTGCCAGCAGCTTAGACGCGGGGAGAGCAGATACGCAGTATTTT.

V is TRBV6-6 and J is TRBJ1-5; D gene ambiguous. The V gene lost 1 base and the J gene lost 4 bases, with 5 bases spanning the gap. Germline V gene data show CDR1 as MNHNY and CDR2 as SVGAGI (reference sequence). The CDR3 runs 13 residues. The CDR3 DNA follows: TGTGCCAGCAGTTACTTCAGGAATCAGCCCCAGCATTTT. Protein product: CASSYFRNQPQHF.

V usage is TRBV18 and J usage is TRBJ1-1, with TRBD1 matching over 7 bases. J was trimmed by 1 base and V by 3 bases; bases with no gene match: 11. The CDR3 extends over 17 amino acids. CDR1 is KGHSH, CDR2 LQKENI, per germline. CDR3 in amino acids: CASSPLDRRGPNTEAFF. CDR3 DNA sequence: TGTGCCAGCTCACCCTTGGACAGGAGAGGCCCGAACACTGAAGCTTTCTTT.

The genes are TRBV19 and TRBJ2-5; tentative D call: TRBD1 (6 bases). The germline V and J ends were trimmed by 10 bases and 5 bases, with 23 bases remaining between them. The CDR3 runs to 15 residues. Germline V gene sequence: CDR1 LNHDA, CDR2 SQIVND (reference sequence). Written as DNA, the CDR3 is TGTGCCACTAAAGGCGGAACAGGGTGGGCGGAGACCCAGTACTTC. Its protein is CATKGGTGWAETQYF.

This rearrangement joins TRBV7-2 to TRBJ2-7, with a possible D match to TRBD1 (6 bases). The CDR3 is 16 residues long. Trimming took 1 base from V and 5 from J, leaving 18 bases between them. The V gene's germline CDR1 is SGHTA and CDR2 FQGNSA. The CDR3 reads CASSLVGGQNGNEQYF. Written as DNA, the CDR3 is TGTGCCAGCAGCTTAGTCGGCGGACAGAATGGAAACGAGCAGTACTTC.

The V gene is TRBV9, the J gene TRBJ2-5; 11 bases line up with TRBD2. CDR1 SGDLS and CDR2 YYNGEE come from the germline V gene. The CDR3 loop spans 15 amino acids. The V segment lost 4 bases and the J segment 4 bases; nucleotides outside the gene matches: 6. CDR3 sequence (DNA): TGTGCCAGCAGCCCCGGGACTAGCGGTGGAGAGACCCAGTACTTC. This sequence encodes CASSPGTSGGETQYF. Using reference TRBV9 and TRBJ2-5 for the parts outside the CDR3, the full variable domain is DSGVTQTPKHLITATGQRVTLRCSPRSGDLSVYWYQQSLDQGLQFLIQYYNGEERAKGNILERFSAQQFPDLHSELNLSSLELGDSALYFCASSPGTSGGETQYFGPGTRLLVL.

V usage is TRBV18 and J usage is TRBJ1-3; TRBD1 might be the D (5 bases). The germline V gene has CDR1 KGHSH and CDR2 LQKENI. This CDR3 is 18 amino acids long. V was clipped by 6 bases and J by 1 base, with 22 bases between them. CDR3 residues: CASSPAERGVMSGNTIYF. In nucleotides, the CDR3 is TGTGCCAGCTCGCCTGCCGAACGGGGGGTAATGTCTGGAAACACCATATATTTT. Drawing the rest from reference TRBV18 and TRBJ1-3, the complete variable domain is NAGVMQNPRHLVRRRGQEARLRCSPMKGHSHVYWYRQLPEEGLKFMVYLQKENIIDESGMPKERFSAEFPKEGPSILRIQQVVRGDSAAYFCASSPAERGVMSGNTIYFGEGSWLTVV.

In its sample, this clone was seen once. One junction end disagrees with the germline gene, perhaps due to a read error. The V and J genes are TRBV5-4 and TRBJ2-1; no firm D call. There are 14 residues in the CDR3. Per germline, CDR1 SGHNT and CDR2 YYREEE (reference sequence). Here the CDR3 reads CASSLEPSHNEQFF. CDR3 nucleotides: TGTGCCAGCAGCTTGGAGCCCTCCCACAATGAGCAGTTCTTC.

The chain uses TRBV4-2 and TRBJ2-1; 10 nucleotides match TRBD2. The ends lost 0 bases at V and 4 bases at J; junction bases unmatched: 6. Germline V CDR1 and CDR2: LGHNA, YNFKEQ. The CDR3 consists of 17 residues. The CDR3 is CASSQDWISGGYNEQFF. The CDR3, as DNA: TGTGCCAGCAGCCAAGATTGGATTAGCGGGGGGTACAATGAGCAGTTCTTC.

The V and J genes are TRBV12-3 or TRBV12-4 and TRBJ2-5; no definite D call. This CDR3 contains 13 residues. The V end lost 2 bases, the J end lost 2 bases, and 6 bases lay between the germline ends. CDR3 in amino acids: CASSLRSQETQYF. CDR3 bases: TGTGCCAGCAGTTTAAGGAGTCAAGAGACCCAGTACTTC.

The CDR3 sequence: CASSRGTSGEQETQYF. The CDR3 coding sequence is TGTGCCAGCAGCCGCGGGACTAGCGGGGAACAAGAGACCCAGTACTTC. The rearrangement uses TRBV3-1 (or the pseudogene TRBV3-2) and TRBJ2-5, with TRBD2 identical over 13 bases. Germline-derived CDR1 and CDR2 are LGHDT and YNNKEL (reference sequence). V was pared by 4 bases and J by 2 bases, with 4 bases of the junction left unmatched. This CDR3 has 16 amino acids.

V is TRBV29-1 and J is TRBJ2-2; TRBD1 matches 8 bases. The CDR3 loop spans 15 amino acids. V gave up 7 bases and J gave up 1 base; unmatched junction bases: 8. In germline, CDR1 is SQVTM, CDR2 ANQGSEA. The CDR3 DNA follows: TGCAGCGCACGGACCGGGACAGGGAACACCGGGGAGCTGTTTTTT. This encodes CSARTGTGNTGELFF.

The chain has TRBV9 and TRBJ2-1; 10 nucleotides line up with TRBD2. CDR3 length equals 16 residues. From germline, CDR1 is SGDLS and CDR2 YYNGEE. Losses at the gene ends were 2 bases for V and 3 bases for J; bases not matched to a gene: 5. The CDR3, as DNA: TGTGCCAGCAGCGTCTTCGGGACTAGCGTCTACAATGAGCAGTTCTTC. Its protein is CASSVFGTSVYNEQFF.

The chain is built from TRBV6-5 and TRBJ1-6, with TRBD1 matching over 7 bases. Germline CDR1 MNHEY, CDR2 SVGAGI. The CDR3 is made up of 15 amino acids. The V gene end was trimmed by 4 bases and the J gene end by 7 bases; junction bases not matched to a gene: 7. The CDR3 DNA reads as TGTGCCAGCAGTTTTCAGGGGGGTAAAAATTCACCCCTCCACTTT. Translating it yields CASSFQGGKNSPLHF.

This chain joins TRBV6-6 and TRBJ2-5, with 9 bases identical to TRBD1. V dropped 4 bases and J dropped 4; count of bases not matched to a gene: 4. Germline V lookup: CDR1 MNHNY, CDR2 SVGAGI (reference sequence). This CDR3 is 14 amino acids long. In DNA, the CDR3 is TGTGCCAGCAGTTCCGGGACAGGGAGAGAGACCCAGTACTTC. Protein: CASSSGTGRETQYF.